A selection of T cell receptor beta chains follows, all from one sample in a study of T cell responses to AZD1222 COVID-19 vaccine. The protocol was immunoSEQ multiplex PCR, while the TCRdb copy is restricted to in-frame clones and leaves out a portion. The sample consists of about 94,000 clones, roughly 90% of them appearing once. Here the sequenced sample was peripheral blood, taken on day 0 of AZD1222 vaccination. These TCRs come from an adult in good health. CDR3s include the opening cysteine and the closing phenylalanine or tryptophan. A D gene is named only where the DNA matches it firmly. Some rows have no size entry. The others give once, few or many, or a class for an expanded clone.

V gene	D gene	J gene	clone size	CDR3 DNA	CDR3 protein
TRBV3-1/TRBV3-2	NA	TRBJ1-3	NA	TGTGCCAGCAGCCTACACTCGGGGGCTGGAAACACCATATATTTT	CASSLHSGAGNTIYF
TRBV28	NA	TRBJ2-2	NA	TGTGCCAGCAGTTCTGTGATGGGTCGAACCGGGGAGCTGTTTTTT	CASSSVMGRTGELFF
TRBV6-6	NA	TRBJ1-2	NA	TGTGCCAGCAGTTACGAGAGCCCCCATAGCGGCTACACCTTC	CASSYESPHSGYTF
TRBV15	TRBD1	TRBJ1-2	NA	TGTGCCACCAGCAACCCCCATCGGCAGGGGGCGCAGGGGTCCTATGGCTACACCTTC	CATSNPHRQGAQGSYGYTF
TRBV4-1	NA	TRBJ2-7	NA	TGCGCCAGCAGCCCTATTCTTCGGGGCGGTGAGCAGTACTTC	CASSPILRGGEQYF
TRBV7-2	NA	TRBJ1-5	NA	TGTGCCAGCAGCTTATGGACCGTGTATAGCAATCAGCCCCAGCATTTT	CASSLWTVYSNQPQHF
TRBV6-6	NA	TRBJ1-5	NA	TGTGCCAGCCTAGGGTCTCCTAATGGCAATCAGCCCCAGCATTTT	CASLGSPNGNQPQHF
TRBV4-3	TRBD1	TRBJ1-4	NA	TGCGCCAGCAGCCAAGGCACCGGGACAGGGGATGAAAAACTGTTTTTT	CASSQGTGTGDEKLFF
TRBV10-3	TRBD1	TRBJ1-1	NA	TGTGCCATCAGTGACAACCAGGGGGTGGGAACTGAAGCTTTCTTT	CAISDNQGVGTEAFF
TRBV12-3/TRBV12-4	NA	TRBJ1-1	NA	TGTGCCAGCAGTACCAGCCTGAACACTGAAGCTTTCTTT	CASSTSLNTEAFF
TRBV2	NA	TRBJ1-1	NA	TGTGCCAGCAGTGAAAGGTGGGACACTGAAGCTTTCTTT	CASSERWDTEAFF
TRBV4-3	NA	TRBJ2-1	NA	TGCGCCAGCAGCCAAGAGACAAACAATGAGCAGTTCTTC	CASSQETNNEQFF
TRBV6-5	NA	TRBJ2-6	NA	TGTGCCAGCAGTTACACCGGGCTTGATGGGGCCAACGTCCTGACTTTC	CASSYTGLDGANVLTF
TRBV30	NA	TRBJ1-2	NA	TGTGCCTGGAGTGTACACGGGGCCCCCTATGGCTACACCTTC	CAWSVHGAPYGYTF
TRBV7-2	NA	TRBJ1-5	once	TGTGCCAGCAGCGGCAGCAATCAGCCCCAGCATTTT	CASSGSNQPQHF
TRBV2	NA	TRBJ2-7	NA	TGTGCCAGCAGTCAACGGGCCAAAACCTACGAGCAGTACTTC	CASSQRAKTYEQYF
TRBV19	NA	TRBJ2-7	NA	TGTGCCAGTTCAGGCAGGTCGGTAGGGACCGAGCAGTACTTC	CASSGRSVGTEQYF
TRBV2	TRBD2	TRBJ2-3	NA	TGTGCCAGCAACGCAGACGCACTAGCGGGGGAGGACCCCACAGATACGCAGTATTTT	CASNADALAGEDPTDTQYF
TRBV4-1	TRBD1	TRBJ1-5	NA	TGCGCCAGCAGCCAAGTACGACAGGGGGCGCAACCCCAGCATTTT	CASSQVRQGAQPQHF
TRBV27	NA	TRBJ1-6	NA	TGTGCCAGCAGTTATCTGAATAATTCACCCCTCCACTTT	CASSYLNNSPLHF
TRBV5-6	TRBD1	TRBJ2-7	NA	TGTGCCAGCAACCGGGACAGGGGGCTTCAGCAGTACTTC	CASNRDRGLQQYF
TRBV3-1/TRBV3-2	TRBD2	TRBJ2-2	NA	TGTGCCAGCAGCCCGCTAAGTGGACTAGCGGGATTAAACACCGGGGAGCTGTTTTTT	CASSPLSGLAGLNTGELFF
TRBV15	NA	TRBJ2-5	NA	TGTGCCACCAGCAGAGACGGAGAGACCCAGTACTTC	CATSRDGETQYF
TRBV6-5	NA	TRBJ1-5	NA	TGTGCCAGCAGGACCGGGACGGACTTTAATCAGCCCCAGCATTTT	CASRTGTDFNQPQHF
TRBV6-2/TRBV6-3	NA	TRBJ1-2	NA	TGTGCCAGCAGTACCGCGGACTATGGCTACACCTTC	CASSTADYGYTF
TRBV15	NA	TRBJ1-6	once	TGTGCCACCAGCAGAGATTCGACACTTTATAATTCACCCCTCCACTTT	CATSRDSTLYNSPLHF
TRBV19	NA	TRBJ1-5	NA	TGTGCCACCCTTCCGGGACATAGTGATCAGCCCCAGCATTTT	CATLPGHSDQPQHF